The present T cell receptor beta chain was sequenced within a study of blood T cell repertoires in COVID-19. Generated by immunoSEQ multiplex PCR, the TCRdb table keeps only in-frame clones and is missing some. The data contain a few hundred thousand clones, 65% to 90% of them singletons. V lost 1 base and J 0 bases, leaving 9 bases between the germline ends. CDR1 KGHSH and CDR2 LQKENI come from the germline V gene. The CDR3 has 16 amino acids. The chain recombines TRBV18 with TRBJ1-4; tentative D call: TRBD1 (5 bases). This TCR was recovered from an older woman with COVID-19, enrolled during active disease. Sequenced material: peripheral blood. The CDR3 is CASSPLAQATNEKLFF. The DNA of the CDR3 is TGTGCCAGCTCACCACTGGCACAGGCAACTAATGAAAAACTGTTTTTT.